This T cell receptor (beta chain) was sequenced in a study of Graves' ophthalmopathy and Graves' hyperthyroidism (dated by TCRdb to the late 2010s). For context, the study as a whole: Peripheral blood was collected at initial diagnosis, before any treatment. The study used signatures of the TCR beta repertoire to tell Graves' ophthalmopathy apart from Graves' hyperthyroidism and to predict which patients would progress to ophthalmopathy. In total, 135 blood samples were TCR-sequenced: 43 ophthalmopathy, some 75 hyperthyroidism and about 17 hyperthyroidism-to-ophthalmopathy patients. To explore V-J signatures that separate ophthalmopathy from hyperthyroidism, a discovery set of about a hundred patients was enrolled, consisting of under 50 with ophthalmopathy and around 60 with stable hyperthyroidism. The independent validation cohort included about 20 hyperthyroidism patients plus 17 patients who later progressed from hyperthyroidism to ophthalmopathy. T-cell repertoires of thyroid tissue and blood were compared in five or six hyperthyroidism patients. Once sampling was done, hyperthyroidism patients were given methimazole at a starting dose of 30 mg daily, while ophthalmopathy patients were given high-dose intravenous methylprednisolone. The approximately 90 discovery patients were randomly split 7:3 into training and test sets. Paper-wide results and their limitations: Most expanded thyroid clonotypes with frequency above 0.001 were also detected in blood, suggesting blood repertoires may reflect the thyroid immune response. Ophthalmopathy was separated from stable hyperthyroidism by the 13-signature model with just under 90% sensitivity and 81% to 84% specificity in cross-validation and with 80%/75% in the test set. In validation, the model predicted ophthalmopathy progression with less than 71% sensitivity and roughly 72% specificity; eleven to twelve predicted patients were CT-confirmed with GO in a median of about 7.1 months. No statistical method was used to set the sample size in advance, and the investigators knew which group each participant was assigned to.

This clonotype showed up many times. The target of this receptor is not known. No qualities accompany the bases; no much larger clone lies one base away. The germline V gene sets CDR1 to MNHNS and CDR2 to SASEGT. Relative to germline, V is 8 bases shorter and J is 3 bases shorter, with 16 bases between their ends. The CDR3, cysteine through phenylalanine, is 14 amino acids long. Just the 42-base CDR3 DNA is kept, in frame starting at base 1. For repertoire sequencing, TCR beta CDR3 regions were amplified from RNA transcripts. The first round was an RT-PCR using HTBI primers with the Qiagen OneStep RT-PCR kit, and this first round was followed by a second-round multiplex PCR, then size selection and purification. Libraries were sequenced paired-end with 100 bp reads on an Illumina HiSeq2000. Per the authors' processing: SOAPnuke was used to process the reads, removing any read that contained adapters or uncalled bases, had a mean Phred below 15, or lacked an exact match to the constant primer or identifier. COPE v1.2.5 was used to merge the high-quality paired reads. Clonotypes were defined as unique nucleotide sequences and were aligned to IMGT TRB V, D and J references using MiTCR v1.1. The analysis was limited to V-J combinations with a frequency above 0.0001, which together covered 99.2% of repertoires. A TCR clonal expansion and chaos score per V-J combination was defined as the ratio of F50 clonal expansion to chaos observed in the TCRdist matrix. Welch's t-statistics and random forest were used to reduce the features to some 13 V-J combinations, which were then used as input to a naive Bayes classifier. The similarity between thyroid and blood repertoires was quantified using the Morisita-Horn index. TCRdb reanalyzed the raw reads on its own, using fastp at Q25 for trimming and MiXCR for clone calling, and kept in-frame beta chains. Entries are consolidated by CDR3 protein sequence, retaining the most common genes and DNA. TCRdb assigned the V and J calls; the authors' analysis was not used. The sample table lists over 500,000 distinct CDR3 sequences, 22% of them with a count of one. Clones ranked in the top ten supply approximately 6.5% of the sample.

Stable hyperthyroidism was defined as no progression to ophthalmopathy within 18 months of follow-up. Hyperthyroidism patients were newly diagnosed, were aged 18 to 65 years, and had a disease duration under 2 months. Patients with other autoimmune diseases, uncontrolled infections, pregnancy or lactation were excluded from the study. Diagnosis was based on clinical symptoms, serum thyroxine, TRAb, thyroid ultrasound and orbital computed tomography. Using Ficoll-Paque density gradient centrifugation, PBMCs were isolated from about 10 ml of fresh peripheral blood. Total RNA was extracted with Trizol reagent and quality-checked on an Agilent 2100 Bioanalyzer.

The receptor was derived from a woman younger than 35 with stable Graves' hyperthyroidism. Some clones in this sample may be carry-over from other donors' samples. Donor details come from another sample of the same person, matched by shared clones. The sample taken for sequencing was peripheral blood. Here the chain combines TRBV6-1 and TRBJ1-1, with TRBD1 perhaps the D gene, on 5 matching bases. At the DNA level, the sequence is TGTGCCAGCGAAAGACGGTGGGGGGACACTGAAGCTTTCTTT. Protein translation: CASERRWGDTEAFF.